These 10 T cell receptor beta chains originate from one sample sequenced in a study of blood T cell repertoires in COVID-19. Assay: immunoSEQ multiplex PCR; the TCRdb copy retains only in-frame clones and omits some. The sample holds about 260,000 clones, approximately 88% seen once. Material for sequencing was peripheral blood. These receptor sequences come from a human donor in a cohort sampled during active COVID-19.

The count of this clone is one. The chain recombines TRBV7-2 with TRBJ2-3, with 13 bases aligning to TRBD2. Trimming cost V 5 bases and J 4 bases; bases outside gene matches: 12. The CDR3 consists of 18 residues. Per the germline V gene, CDR1 is SGHTA and CDR2 is FQGNSA. CDR3 sequence reads: CASSPKTSGGTQPDTQYF. The CDR3 bases are TGTGCCAGCAGCCCCAAGACTAGCGGGGGGACTCAGCCAGATACGCAGTATTTT.

V usage is TRBV28 and J usage is TRBJ2-7; the D gene is possibly TRBD1 (5 bases). The V and J ends lost 6 bases and 2 bases respectively, with 20 bases between them. CDR3 length: 16 amino acids. The germline gives CDR1 MDHEN, CDR2 SYDVKM. The DNA of the CDR3 is TGTGCCAGCAGCCGATGGCATCAGGGATTCCCCTACGAGCAGTACTTC. Translation: CASSRWHQGFPYEQYF. Together with reference TRBV28 and TRBJ2-7, the CDR3 gives the full variable domain: DVKVTQSSRYLVKRTGEKVFLECVQDMDHENMFWYRQDPGLGLRLIYFSYDVKMKEKGDIPEGYSVSREKKERFSLILESASTNQTSMYLCASSRWHQGFPYEQYFGPGTRLTVT.

This clone was found once. The chain recombines TRBV19 with TRBJ2-7, with a possible D match to TRBD1 (5 bases). CDR1 is LNHDA and CDR2 is SQIVND in the germline V gene (reference sequence). The CDR3 has 16 amino acids. The V and J ends lost 7 bases and 4 bases respectively, with 23 bases between them. As DNA, the CDR3 is TGTGCCAGTAACCCTCAGGGCAGGATGGGTTTATACGAGCAGTACTTC. Translation gives CASNPQGRMGLYEQYF.

This chain connects TRBV7-8 to TRBJ2-2, with 9 bases lining up with TRBD2. The trim removed 0 bases at V and 3 bases at J, leaving 5 bases unmatched. CDR3 length equals 17 residues. Germline V gives CDR1 SGHVS, CDR2 FQNEAQ. The CDR3, as DNA: TGTGCCAGCAGCTTAGCCGCGGGAGGGGTAGACACCGGGGAGCTGTTTTTT. It is translated as CASSLAAGGVDTGELFF.

This clone appeared a few times. The chain combines TRBV4-1 with TRBJ1-1; D is unresolved. The germline V and J ends were trimmed by 0 bases and 1 base, with 9 bases remaining between them. CDR3 length: 15 residues. Germline V CDR1 and CDR2: MGHRA, YSYEKL. The chain's CDR3 is CASSQDSPRNTEAFF. CDR3 coding DNA: TGCGCCAGCAGCCAAGATAGCCCCCGGAACACTGAAGCTTTCTTT.

The chain combines TRBV7-9 with TRBJ1-5; D gene ambiguous. Germline V gives CDR1 SEHNR, CDR2 FQNEAQ (reference sequence). The CDR3 is made up of 16 amino acids. Trimming removed 2 bases from V and 4 bases from J, with 15 bases in between. The CDR3 nucleotides are TGTGCCAGCAGCTTATCGTACGGAGGAAAGAATCAGCCCCAGCATTTT. Encoded protein: CASSLSYGGKNQPQHF. The whole variable domain, filled in from reference TRBV7-9 and TRBJ1-5, reads DTGVSQNPRHKITKRGQNVTFRCDPISEHNRLYWYRQTLGQGPEFLTYFQNEAQLEKSRLLSDRFSAERPKGSFSTLEIQRTEQGDSAMYLCASSLSYGGKNQPQHFGDGTRLSIL.

The V gene is TRBV28, the J gene TRBJ1-2; TRBD1 matches 11 bases. Unmatched junction bases numbered 5, after V lost 5 bases and J lost 6 bases. Germline CDR1 MDHEN, CDR2 SYDVKM. This CDR3 spans 14 amino acids. CDR3 region: CASSTGTGGHGYTF. The CDR3 DNA follows: TGTGCCAGCAGTACCGGGACAGGGGGTCATGGCTACACCTTC.

The rearrangement links TRBV11-2 to TRBJ2-7; 7 nucleotides agree with TRBD2. The CDR3 is 17 residues long. In germline, CDR1 is SGHAT, CDR2 FQNNGV. J gave up 6 bases and V 2 bases, and 16 bases lay outside the gene matches. The CDR3 loop reads CASSLKSYRAPGGEQYF. CDR3 nucleotide sequence: TGTGCCAGCAGCTTAAAATCCTACAGAGCCCCGGGGGGCGAGCAGTACTTC.

The V call is TRBV19, the J call TRBJ1-1; D possibly corresponds to TRBD1 (6 bases). Trimming removed 6 bases from V and 6 bases from J, with 20 bases in between. CDR3 size: 15 residues. CDR1 is LNHDA, CDR2 SQIVND, per germline (reference sequence). The CDR3: CASRQGPVVGPEAFF. For the CDR3, the DNA is TGTGCCAGTAGACAGGGCCCGGTGGTTGGCCCTGAAGCTTTCTTT.

This clone was observed many times. The rearrangement uses TRBV14 and TRBJ1-1; D is possibly TRBD1 (5 bases). CDR3 size: 16 residues. The V gene's germline CDR1 is SGHDN and CDR2 FVKESK. V lost 4 bases and J lost 1, with 16 bases in between. This chain's CDR3 is CASSLLNLRANTEAFF. The CDR3 bases are TGTGCCAGCAGCCTACTAAACCTCAGGGCGAACACTGAAGCTTTCTTT.